The rows below give T cell receptor beta chains drawn from one sample of a study of CD8+CD57+ T cells in acquired aplastic anemia. A single record per CDR3 protein comes from TCRdb applying MiXCR to the reads. Of 150,000 or so distinct CDR3 sequences listed, roughly 50% are singletons. Sequencing was carried out using sorted CD4+, CD8+, or CD8+CD57+ T cells (not recorded which) from PBMCs. Source of these receptors: a human donor with aplastic anemia. CDR3s include the opening cysteine and the closing phenylalanine or tryptophan. The D gene is left open where the match is weak. Rows give clone size only sometimes, using once, few, many, or a class for an expanded clone.

CDR3 length	D gene	V gene	clone size	J gene	CDR3 protein	CDR3 DNA
16	TRBD1	TRBV6-1	NA	TRBJ1-2	CASSLQGDPELYGYTF	TGTGCCAGCAGTCTACAGGGGGACCCTGAACTCTATGGCTACACCTTC
14	TRBD1	TRBV20-1	NA	TRBJ1-2	CSASDQGGHYGYTF	TGCAGTGCCAGCGACCAGGGGGGGCACTATGGCTACACCTTC
13	NA	TRBV29-1	NA	TRBJ1-5	CSVESGPNQPQHF	TGCAGCGTTGAATCAGGGCCAAATCAGCCCCAGCATTTT
17	NA	TRBV7-1	NA	TRBJ2-1	CASSSTLRGLSYNEQSF	TGTGCCAGCAGCTCAACCCTGCGGGGTCTTTCCTACAATGAGCAGTCCTTC
18	NA	TRBV11-1	NA	TRBJ1-1	CASSLWLGDGQRDTEAFF	TGTGCCAGCAGCTTATGGCTGGGGGATGGACAGAGAGACACTGAAGCTTTCTTT
11	NA	TRBV6-2/TRBV6-3	many	TRBJ2-3	CASKLADTQYF	TGTGCCAGCAAACTGGCAGATACGCAGTATTTT
12	NA	TRBV7-9	many	TRBJ2-1	CASGRLDNEQFF	TGTGCCAGCGGGCGCCTAGACAATGAGCAGTTCTTC
14	NA	TRBV2	few	TRBJ1-1	CASSDRHFNTEAFF	TGTGCCAGCAGTGATAGACATTTTAACACTGAAGCTTTCTTT
19	TRBD1	TRBV11-2	many	TRBJ2-2	CASSLVRQGASPNTGELFF	TGTGCCAGCAGCTTAGTCCGACAGGGGGCTAGTCCAAACACCGGGGAGCTGTTTTTT
17	TRBD1	TRBV24-1	NA	TRBJ1-5	CATAGVGGDRGNQPQHF	TGTGCCACTGCGGGAGTCGGCGGGGACAGGGGGAATCAGCCCCAGCATTTT
13	NA	TRBV7-2	NA	TRBJ1-4	CASSRLPNEELFF	TGTGCCAGCAGCCGACTACCTAATGAAGAACTGTTTTTT